This TCR beta chain was identified during a study of identifying expanded T cells in peripheral blood. Measured with immunoSEQ multiplex PCR; TCRdb has only the in-frame clones, and not every one. This sample has roughly 100,000 clones, with around 89% found just once. CDR1 and CDR2 from the germline V gene are LNHNV and YYDKDF (reference sequence). The CDR3 extends over 12 amino acids. V lost 0 bases, J lost 6 bases, and 3 bases lay in between. The sample consisted of blood. The sequence came from a person aged 18 to 75 in good health. The chain couples TRBV15 to TRBJ2-1; no definite D call. CDR3 bases: TGTGCCACCAGCAGAGACTCCAATGAGCAGTTCTTC. Translating it yields CATSRDSNEQFF.